Included here is one TCR beta chain sequence, with context. The antigen is undetermined. This specimen comes from a study of cytomegalovirus exposure and HLA in healthy donors. Some clones are missing from TCRdb's copy, which holds only in-frame ones; the method was immunoSEQ multiplex PCR. The repertoire consists of around 200,000 clones, with roughly 84% occurring once and the leading ten covering around 2.8%. Regarding the study as a whole: The classifier, whose performance was assessed in both the original and validation cohorts, reportedly diagnosed cytomegalovirus status with high specificity and sensitivity.

Separate from the approximately 600-subject first cohort was the approximately 130-subject validation cohort, to which the donors belonged. Germline V CDR1 and CDR2: SEHNR, FQNEAQ (reference sequence). This CDR3 comprises 16 residues. With 2 bases removed from V and 2 bases from J, the gap between germline ends came to 15 bases. This rearrangement joins TRBV7-9 to TRBJ1-1, with D possibly TRBD1 on 6 matching bases. The TCR sequence derives from a woman in her late teens or twenties in good health and CMV-seropositive. The sample consisted of PBMCs. For the CDR3, the DNA is TGTGCCAGCAGCTTAAGGTCAGGGGAGGGCAACACTGAAGCTTTCTTT. Protein: CASSLRSGEGNTEAFF. The variable domain in full, with the rest retrieved from reference TRBV7-9 and TRBJ1-1, is DTGVSQNPRHKITKRGQNVTFRCDPISEHNRLYWYRQTLGQGPEFLTYFQNEAQLEKSRLLSDRFSAERPKGSFSTLEIQRTEQGDSAMYLCASSLRSGEGNTEAFFGQGTRLTVV.